These 29 T cell receptor beta chains share one sample of origin, sequenced in a study of blood T cells in healthy people across ages. It was with a sample-barcoded 5' primer and a J-beta primer mix that a second PCR of roughly 7 to 12 cycles was run. One entry per CDR3 protein, called by TCRdb with MiXCR from the 5' RACE reads. This table has around 990,000 distinct CDR3 sequences, roughly 24% appearing once. The sample also formed part of further work on T cells of mothers and their children.

Source material: blood. All receptors derive from a girl aged 2-10 years in good health.

This clonotype showed up just a few times. V and J are TRBV20-1 and TRBJ2-7; the match to TRBD1 covers 10 bases. Germline loops: CDR1 DFQATT, CDR2 SNEGSKA (reference sequence). The CDR3 has 14 residues. This CDR3 is CTSNPTGQGHEQYF. CDR3 sequence (DNA): TGCACCAGCAACCCTACGGGACAGGGGCACGAGCAGTACTTC.

The J gene is TRBJ2-1, the V gene TRBV20-1, with D perhaps assigned TRBD1 or TRBD2 (5 bases each). The DNA end favors TRBJ2-7, so the J call may be wrong. Germline V gives CDR1 DFQATT, CDR2 SNEGSKA (reference sequence). The CDR3 contains 13 residues. CDR3 sequence (DNA): TGCAGTGCTCCCGGGACGGTACTCTACGAGCAGTACTTC. It is translated as CSAPGTVLYEQYF.

This clonotype was counted a few times. V is TRBV7-2 and J is TRBJ1-6, with D tentatively TRBD1 (6 bases). This CDR3 is 13 amino acids long. Germline CDR1 and CDR2: SGHTA and FQGNSA. Trimming shortened V by 5 bases and J by 10 bases, and 12 bases separated the two germline ends. The CDR3 DNA reads as TGTGCCAGCAGCCAAACGGGGGGCTCACCCCTCCACTTT. Its protein is CASSQTGGSPLHF.

The chain joins TRBV6-6 to TRBJ1-4; D unclear. In germline, CDR1 is MNHNY, CDR2 SVGAGI (reference sequence). CDR3 length equals 12 residues. Trimming pared 5 bases from V and 6 bases from J, leaving 7 bases between. The CDR3 sequence: CASSKEDEKLFF. The CDR3 DNA follows: TGTGCCAGCAGTAAGGAGGATGAAAAACTGTTTTTT.

The table lists this clonotype with a few counts. V gene TRBV3-1 combines with J gene TRBJ2-3; D is unclear. Trimming removed 0 bases from V and 5 bases from J, with 3 bases in between. The germline V gene encodes CDR1 LGHDT and CDR2 YNNKEL (reference sequence). This CDR3 comprises 12 residues. The CDR3 protein is CASSQEEDTQYF. The CDR3 bases are TGTGCCAGCAGCCAAGAGGAAGATACGCAGTATTTT.

This rearrangement joins TRBV7-2 to TRBJ2-1; 14 positions agree with TRBD2. Germline loops: CDR1 SGHTA, CDR2 FQGNSA. The CDR3 spans 16 residues. Trimming at V came to 5 bases and at J to 5 bases, leaving 5 bases not matched to a gene. The CDR3 DNA reads TGTGCCAGCAGCCCCCGACTAGCGGGGGGGCACAATGAGCAGTTCTTC. It codes for CASSPRLAGGHNEQFF.

The chain carries TRBV11-2 and TRBJ1-2, with 7 nucleotides matching TRBD1. The CDR3 has 14 residues. Looked up from germline, CDR1 is SGHAT and CDR2 is FQNNGV. V shed 3 bases, J shed 7 bases, and the junction held 8 bases outside the gene matches. The CDR3 region is CASSLASGGGGYTF. CDR3 nucleotide sequence: TGTGCCAGCAGCTTGGCCTCAGGGGGAGGTGGCTACACCTTC.

CDR3 loop: CASSLPPPGLRVETQYF. Here the CDR3 DNA reads TGTGCCAGCAGCTTGCCACCCCCGGGACTACGTGTAGAGACCCAGTACTTC. The V call is TRBV7-8, the J call TRBJ2-5; 7 nucleotides line up with TRBD2. V shed 3 bases and J 4 bases; nucleotides not matched to a gene: 14. The CDR3 totals 17 residues. Germline V lookup: CDR1 SGHVS, CDR2 FQNEAQ.

The CDR3 sequence: CASSAPGQGTYEQYF. The CDR3 DNA reads TGTGCCAGCAGCGCACCGGGACAGGGAACCTACGAGCAGTACTTC. V gene TRBV7-9 combines with J gene TRBJ2-7; 9 bases line up with TRBD1. This CDR3 comprises 15 residues. V lost 5 bases and J lost 2; bases outside the gene matches: 7. Germline loops: CDR1 SEHNR, CDR2 FQNEAQ (reference sequence).

The chain uses TRBV20-1 and TRBJ2-5, with TRBD1 matching over 9 bases. The V segment lost 4 bases and the J segment 5 bases; nucleotides outside the gene matches: 11. From germline, CDR1 is DFQATT and CDR2 SNEGSKA (reference sequence). The CDR3 consists of 15 residues. This CDR3 reads CSAKPGQGVGETQYF. CDR3 bases: TGCAGTGCTAAACCGGGACAGGGAGTTGGGGAGACCCAGTACTTC.

This clonotype was observed a handful of times. The chain is built from TRBV20-1 and TRBJ2-2; 9 bases map to TRBD1. J lost 5 bases, V lost 6 bases, and 7 bases had no gene match. The CDR3 consists of 14 residues. The germline V gene encodes CDR1 DFQATT and CDR2 SNEGSKA (reference sequence). CDR3 sequence: CSAGGTGWTGELFF. The DNA of the CDR3 is TGCAGTGCGGGCGGGACAGGGTGGACCGGGGAGCTGTTTTTT.

This chain links TRBV20-1 with TRBJ2-7, with D perhaps matching TRBD1 (6 bases). Germline V lookup: CDR1 DFQATT, CDR2 SNEGSKA (reference sequence). The CDR3 extends over 13 amino acids. Trimming took off 3 bases at V and 4 bases at J, with 13 bases between the two ends. CDR3 sequence: CSASSGVAYEQYF. DNA for the CDR3: TGCAGTGCTAGCTCAGGGGTGGCGTACGAGCAGTACTTC.

V gene TRBV15 combines with J gene TRBJ1-2; D unclear. Looked up from germline, CDR1 is LNHNV and CDR2 is YYDKDF (reference sequence). The CDR3 extends over 16 amino acids. Trimming left V 3 bases short and J 2 bases short, with 16 bases between. CDR3 amino acids: CATSSGDSTLNYGYTF. The CDR3 DNA reads TGTGCCACCAGCAGTGGAGACTCAACCTTAAACTATGGCTACACCTTC.

The table lists this clonotype with a few counts. The chain employs TRBV12-3 or TRBV12-4 and TRBJ2-5, with TRBD2 identical over 8 bases. The last part of the DNA fits TRBJ2-7 better; the J call may be wrong. The CDR3 spans 14 residues. DNA of the CDR3: TGTGCCAGCAGGGCCGGGACTAGGGTCTACGAGCAGTACTTC. Its protein product is CASRAGTRVYEQYF.

This clonotype occurred a few times. The chain employs TRBV7-9 and TRBJ2-7; D is uncertain. The CDR3 runs 14 residues. Trimming removed 1 base at V and 9 bases at J, with 16 bases between. Germline CDR1 and CDR2: SEHNR and FQNEAQ (reference sequence). In DNA form, the CDR3 reads TGTGCCAGCAGCTTAGATGATCTACCCCCCGGGCAGTACTTC. Residues: CASSLDDLPPGQYF.

This clonotype was picked up a small number of times. As DNA, the CDR3 is TGCAGTGCGGGACTAGCGGGGGTTGAGACCCAGTACTTC. Translating it yields CSAGLAGVETQYF. The chain joins TRBV20-1 to TRBJ2-5; TRBD2 agrees at 14 bases. Germline loops: CDR1 DFQATT, CDR2 SNEGSKA (reference sequence). The V and J ends lost 6 bases and 5 bases, in that order; junction bases with no gene match: 2. The CDR3 runs 13 residues.

V is TRBV5-1 and J is TRBJ2-3, with D possibly being TRBD1 or TRBD2 (6 bases each). Trimming removed 0 bases at V and 2 bases at J, with 13 bases between. CDR1 and CDR2 from the germline V gene are SGHRS and YFSETQ. This CDR3 comprises 16 residues. As DNA, the CDR3 is TGCGCCAGCAGCTTGGAGGGGGGACGTAACACAGATACGCAGTATTTT. Amino acids: CASSLEGGRNTDTQYF.

V usage is TRBV7-2 and J usage is TRBJ2-2; D is ambiguous. CDR3 size: 13 residues. The germline V gene has CDR1 SGHTA and CDR2 FQGNSA. With 5 bases removed from V and 3 bases from J, the gap between germline ends came to 7 bases. The CDR3 DNA sequence: TGTGCCAGCAGCCGTACACACACCGGGGAGCTGTTTTTT. Translating it yields CASSRTHTGELFF. Filled out from reference TRBV7-2 and TRBJ2-2, the complete variable domain reads GAGVSQSPSNKVTEKGKDVELRCDPISGHTALYWYRQSLGQGLEFLIYFQGNSAPDKSGLPSDRFSAERTGGSVSTLTIQRTQQEDSAVYLCASSRTHTGELFFGEGSRLTVL.

At least ten counts were recorded for this clonotype. In nucleotides, the CDR3 is TGTGCCATCAGTGAGGGGGGTAGCGGGAGCACAGATACGCAGTATTTT. Its protein is CAISEGGSGSTDTQYF. The gene calls are TRBV10-3 and TRBJ2-3, with 7 bases fitting TRBD2. Germline V CDR1 and CDR2: ENHRY, SYGVKD. Trimming cost V 2 bases and J 0 bases; bases outside gene matches: 5. CDR3 length: 16 residues.

To note about this clonotype: At one of its ends the junction is not consistent with the germline gene, which may arise from a read error. V usage is TRBV13 and J usage is TRBJ1-1; D is uncertain. Germline V gene data show CDR1 as PRHDT and CDR2 as FYEKMQ (reference sequence). CDR3 length: 17 amino acids. CDR3 in DNA: TGCGCCAGCAGCCACAAATCCCTAGGTCGGAGCTACACTGAAGCTTTCTTT. Amino acid sequence: CASSHKSLGRSYTEAFF. Full variable domain (missing parts from reference TRBV13 and TRBJ1-1): AAGVIQSPRHLIKEKRETATLKCYPIPRHDTVYWYQQGPGQDPQFLISFYEKMQSDKGSIPDRFSAQQFSDYHSELNMSSLELGDSALYFCASSHKSLGRSYTEAFFGQGTRLTVV.

Only a few counts were recorded for this clonotype. This sequence joins TRBV20-1 and TRBJ1-1; 9 bases line up with TRBD1. The CDR3 runs 14 residues. Germline CDR1 is DFQATT and CDR2 is SNEGSKA (reference sequence). V lost 4 bases and J lost 8; bases outside the gene matches: 11. This chain's CDR3 is CSATTRDRVVEAFF. CDR3 DNA sequence: TGCAGTGCTACAACCCGGGACAGGGTCGTCGAAGCTTTCTTT.

The chain employs TRBV20-1 and TRBJ1-2; D is possibly TRBD1 (5 bases). The CDR3 contains 14 residues. The germline V gene encodes CDR1 DFQATT and CDR2 SNEGSKA (reference sequence). V lost 6 bases to trimming and J lost 7 bases, with 21 bases between them. The CDR3 region is CSAPTALGEIGYTF. The CDR3 DNA reads TGCAGTGCGCCGACAGCTTTAGGGGAGATTGGCTACACCTTC.

J is TRBJ2-3 and V is TRBV11-2; TRBD1 agrees at 8 bases. The V gene end was trimmed by 3 bases and the J gene end by 2 bases; junction bases not matched to a gene: 13. The CDR3 has 18 amino acids. Germline V gene data show CDR1 as SGHAT and CDR2 as FQNNGV. This CDR3 reads CASSFMRTGTLITDTQYF. CDR3 DNA: TGTGCCAGCAGCTTTATGAGGACAGGGACCCTAATCACAGATACGCAGTATTTT. The whole variable domain, filled in from reference TRBV11-2 and TRBJ2-3, reads EAGVAQSPRYKIIEKRQSVAFWCNPISGHATLYWYQQILGQGPKLLIQFQNNGVVDDSQLPKDRFSAERLKGVDSTLKIQPAKLEDSAVYLCASSFMRTGTLITDTQYFGPGTRLTVL.

This clonotype came up a few times. J is TRBJ2-5 and V is TRBV5-4; 9 bases map to TRBD2. Germline V gene data show CDR1 as SGHNT and CDR2 as YYREEE (reference sequence). The CDR3 extends over 17 amino acids. J gave up 2 bases and V 4 bases, and 12 bases lay outside the gene matches. CDR3 nucleotides: TGTGCCAGCAGCCGGGGGGGTCTAGCGGGGTCACAAGAGACCCAGTACTTC. Its protein is CASSRGGLAGSQETQYF.

This clonotype was counted only a few times. A junction boundary mismatches the germline segment, possibly from a read error. The chain combines TRBV7-9 with TRBJ1-2; D is ambiguous. Per germline, CDR1 SEHNR and CDR2 FQNEAQ (reference sequence). The CDR3 consists of 16 residues. CDR3 amino acids: CASGLDGSVTNYGYTF. The CDR3 DNA is TGTGCCAGCGGCTTAGATGGGTCGGTTACTAACTATGGCTACACCTTC.

This clonotype was seen more than once but under ten times. The chain couples TRBV28 to TRBJ1-4; possibly TRBD1 for D (6 bases). The CDR3 is 16 residues long. V was trimmed by 5 bases and J by 4 bases, leaving 17 bases between them. Germline CDR1 reads MDHEN; CDR2 reads SYDVKM. This CDR3 reads CASSAQRTAVNEKLFF. DNA of the CDR3: TGTGCCAGCAGTGCTCAGAGGACAGCAGTTAATGAAAAACTGTTTTTT.

This clonotype has more than one count but fewer than ten. V and J are TRBV28 and TRBJ2-5; D unresolved. The DNA end is more similar to TRBJ2-7, so the J call may be wrong. The CDR3 runs to 12 residues. CDR1 and CDR2 from the germline V gene are MDHEN and SYDVKM. In nucleotides, the CDR3 is TGTGCCAGCAGCTGGACCGAGAACGAGCAGTACTTC. Translation gives CASSWTENEQYF.

This chain joins TRBV12-3 or TRBV12-4 and TRBJ2-4; D is possibly TRBD1 (6 bases). The V end lost 5 bases, the J end lost 6 bases, and 8 bases lay between the germline ends. The CDR3 length is 12 residues. CDR3 nucleotide sequence: TGTGCCAGCAGTACGGACAGAAACATTCAGTACTTC. It yields the protein CASSTDRNIQYF.

The chain joins TRBV20-1 to TRBJ2-1; either TRBD1 or TRBD2 may supply D (7 bases each). The end of the DNA aligns better with TRBJ2-5, so the J call may be wrong. The CDR3 spans 14 residues. CDR1 DFQATT and CDR2 SNEGSKA come from the germline V gene (reference sequence). The CDR3 DNA follows: TGCAGTGCCGTAGTACCCAGGGGGGGAGAGACCCAGTACTTC. Protein: CSAVVPRGGETQYF.